This TCR beta chain was captured by sequencing in a study of shared clonotypes between healthy human individuals. CDR3 length: 14 residues. V gave up 2 bases and J gave up 4 bases, with 9 bases separating them. The germline CDR1 and CDR2 sequences are SGHTA and FQGNSA. Produced via immunoSEQ multiplex PCR; TCRdb's table is partial and in-frame only. The table has around 990,000 clones, roughly 80% seen once. The rearrangement joins TRBV7-2 to TRBJ1-3, with D unresolved. Sequenced: memory CD4+ T cells from PBMCs. Subset in this sample: CD45RA-negative fraction. The receptor was derived from a man younger than 30 in good health. Some clones in this sample may be carry-over from other donors' samples. The CDR3 is CASSLRSHGNTIYF. CDR3 in DNA: TGTGCCAGCAGCTTAAGGTCTCACGGAAACACCATATATTTT.